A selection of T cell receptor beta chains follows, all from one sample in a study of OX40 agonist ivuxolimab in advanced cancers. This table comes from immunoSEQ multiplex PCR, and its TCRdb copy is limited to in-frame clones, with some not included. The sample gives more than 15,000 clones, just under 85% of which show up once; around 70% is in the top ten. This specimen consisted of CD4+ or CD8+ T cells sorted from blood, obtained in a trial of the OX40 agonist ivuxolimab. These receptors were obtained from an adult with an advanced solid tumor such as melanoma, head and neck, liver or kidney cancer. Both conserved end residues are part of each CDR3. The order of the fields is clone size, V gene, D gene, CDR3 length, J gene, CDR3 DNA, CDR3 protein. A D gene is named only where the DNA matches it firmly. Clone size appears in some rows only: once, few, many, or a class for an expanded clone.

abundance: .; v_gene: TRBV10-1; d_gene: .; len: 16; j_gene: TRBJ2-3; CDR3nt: TGCGCCAGCAGTGAAGATATGGTCGGGGGTACAGATACGCAGTATTTT; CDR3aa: CASSEDMVGGTDTQYF
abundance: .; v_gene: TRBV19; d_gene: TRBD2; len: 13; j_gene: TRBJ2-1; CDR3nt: TGTGCCAGCTGCGGCGGGACTAACAATGAGCAGTTCTTC; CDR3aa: CASCGGTNNEQFF
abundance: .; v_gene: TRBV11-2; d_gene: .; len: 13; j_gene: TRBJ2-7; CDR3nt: TGTGCCAGCAGCGTTACGCGCGGTTACGAGCAGTACTTC; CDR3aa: CASSVTRGYEQYF
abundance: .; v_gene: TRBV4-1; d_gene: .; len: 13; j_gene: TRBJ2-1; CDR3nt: TGCGCCAGCAGCCCGACAAATACCGGTGAGCAGTTCTTC; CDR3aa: CASSPTNTGEQFF
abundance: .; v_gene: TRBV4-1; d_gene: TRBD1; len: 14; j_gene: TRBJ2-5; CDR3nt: TGCGCCAGCAGCCAAGTTAGGGGGCGAGAGACCCAGTACTTC; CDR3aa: CASSQVRGRETQYF
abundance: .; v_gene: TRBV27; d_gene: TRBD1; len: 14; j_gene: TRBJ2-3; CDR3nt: TGTGCCAGCGGGGACAGGGGAATCACAGATACGCAGTATTTT; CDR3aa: CASGDRGITDTQYF
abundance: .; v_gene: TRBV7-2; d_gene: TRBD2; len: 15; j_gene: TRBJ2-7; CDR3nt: TGTGCCAGCAGCTTAGGTGTAGCGGGATCCTACGAGCAGTACTTC; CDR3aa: CASSLGVAGSYEQYF
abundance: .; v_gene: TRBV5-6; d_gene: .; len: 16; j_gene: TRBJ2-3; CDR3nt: TGTGCCAGCAGCCCGGGACCCCCCCGGAGACCAGATACGCAGTATTTT; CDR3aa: CASSPGPPRRPDTQYF
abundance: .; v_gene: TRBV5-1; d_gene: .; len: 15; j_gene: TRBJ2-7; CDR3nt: TGCGCCAGCAGCTTGGCCGGACTGCACTCCTACGAGCAGTACTTC; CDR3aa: CASSLAGLHSYEQYF
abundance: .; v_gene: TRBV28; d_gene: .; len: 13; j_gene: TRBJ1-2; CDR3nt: TGTGCCAGCAGTTTTCAGGGCCCATGGGGCTACACCTTC; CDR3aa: CASSFQGPWGYTF
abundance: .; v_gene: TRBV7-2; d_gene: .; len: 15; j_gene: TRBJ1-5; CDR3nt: TGTGCCAGCAGCTTAGCGGTCCGAGATTATCAGCCCCAGCATTTT; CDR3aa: CASSLAVRDYQPQHF
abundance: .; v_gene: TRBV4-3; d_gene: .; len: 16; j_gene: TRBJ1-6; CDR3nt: TGCGCCAGCAGCCACCGGGGAACAGTCGGCAATTCACCCCTCCACTTT; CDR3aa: CASSHRGTVGNSPLHF
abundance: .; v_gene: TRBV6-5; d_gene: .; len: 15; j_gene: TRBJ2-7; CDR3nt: TGTGCCAGCAGCCCAACCGGGGGCACCACCTACGAGCAGTACTTC; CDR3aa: CASSPTGGTTYEQYF
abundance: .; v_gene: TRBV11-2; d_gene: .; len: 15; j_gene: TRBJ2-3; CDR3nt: TGTGCCAGCAGCTTAGGTCACGGAAGCACAGATACGCAGTATTTT; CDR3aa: CASSLGHGSTDTQYF
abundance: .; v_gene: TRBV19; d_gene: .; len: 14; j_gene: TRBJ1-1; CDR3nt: TGTGCCAGTACCACCGGACACACGAACACTGAAGCTTTCTTT; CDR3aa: CASTTGHTNTEAFF
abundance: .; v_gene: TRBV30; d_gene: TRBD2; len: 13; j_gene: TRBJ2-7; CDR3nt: TGTGCCTGGAGTGCCCTGGGAGGGAACGAGCAGTACTTC; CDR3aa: CAWSALGGNEQYF
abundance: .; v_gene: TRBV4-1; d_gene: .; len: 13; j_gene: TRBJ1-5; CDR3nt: TGCGCCAGCAGCCAAGTTCGAGATCAGCCCCAGCATTTT; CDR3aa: CASSQVRDQPQHF
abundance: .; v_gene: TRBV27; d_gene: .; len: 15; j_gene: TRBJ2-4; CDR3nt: TGTGCCAGCAGTTCGCTCCCGACTAGTGTAAACATTCAGTACTTC; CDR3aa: CASSSLPTSVNIQYF
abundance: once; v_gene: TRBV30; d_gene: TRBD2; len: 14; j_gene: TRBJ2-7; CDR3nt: TGTGCCTGGAGTAGGCTAGCGGGGGTGCTCAAGCAGTACTTC; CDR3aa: CAWSRLAGVLKQYF
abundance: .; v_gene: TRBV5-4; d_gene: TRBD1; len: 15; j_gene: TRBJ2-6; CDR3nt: TGTGCCAGCAGCTCGGACAGGACTGGGGCCAACGTCCTGACTTTC; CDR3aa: CASSSDRTGANVLTF
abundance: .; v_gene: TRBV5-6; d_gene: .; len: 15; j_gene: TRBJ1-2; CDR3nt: TGTGCCAGCAGCCTCGGCTACCGGGATGCCACGGTGGGGAGCTTC; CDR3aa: CASSLGYRDATVGSF
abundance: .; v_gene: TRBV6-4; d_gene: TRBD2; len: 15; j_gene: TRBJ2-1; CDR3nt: TGTGCCAGCAGTGAGGGACTAGCGGGAGTGAATGAGCAGTTCTTC; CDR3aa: CASSEGLAGVNEQFF
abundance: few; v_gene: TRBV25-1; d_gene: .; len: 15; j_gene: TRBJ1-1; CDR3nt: TGTGCAGCAGTGGGCGGAAGCTCCATGAACACTGAAGCTTTCTTT; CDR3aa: CAAVGGSSMNTEAFF
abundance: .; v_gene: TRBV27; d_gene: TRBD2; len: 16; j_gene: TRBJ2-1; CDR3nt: TGTGCCAGCAGTTTAACTAGCGCGAGCTGGGACAATGAGCAGTTCTTC; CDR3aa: CASSLTSASWDNEQFF
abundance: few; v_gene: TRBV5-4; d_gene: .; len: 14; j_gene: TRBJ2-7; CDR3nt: TGTGCCAGCAGCCACCCGGAACAGATATACGAGCAGTACTTC; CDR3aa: CASSHPEQIYEQYF
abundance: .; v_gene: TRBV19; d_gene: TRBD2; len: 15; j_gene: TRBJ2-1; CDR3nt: TGTGCCAGTAGTATACGGGGGGAAGCATACAATGAGCAGTTCTTC; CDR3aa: CASSIRGEAYNEQFF
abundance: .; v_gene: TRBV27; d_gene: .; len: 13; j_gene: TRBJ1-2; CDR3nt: TGTGCCAGCAGTCTGACATTGGGGAATGGCTACACCTTC; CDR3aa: CASSLTLGNGYTF
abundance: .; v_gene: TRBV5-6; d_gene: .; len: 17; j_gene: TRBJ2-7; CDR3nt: TGTGCCAGCAGCTTGGCTCTTGACAGCCTGTGGGGCTACGAGCAGTACTTC; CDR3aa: CASSLALDSLWGYEQYF
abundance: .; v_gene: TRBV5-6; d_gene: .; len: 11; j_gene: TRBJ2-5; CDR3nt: TGTGCCAGCAGCTTGTCAGAGACCCAGTACTTC; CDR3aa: CASSLSETQYF
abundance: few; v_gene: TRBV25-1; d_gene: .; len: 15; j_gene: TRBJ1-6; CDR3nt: TGTGCCAGCAGTGATGCCGGGACCTACGATTCACCCCTCCACTTT; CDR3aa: CASSDAGTYDSPLHF
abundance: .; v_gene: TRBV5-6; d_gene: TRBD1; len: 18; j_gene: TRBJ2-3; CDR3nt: TGTGCCAGCAGCTTGTTCCGAACAGGGGGCGCTTTTCCAGATACGCAGTATTTT; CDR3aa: CASSLFRTGGAFPDTQYF
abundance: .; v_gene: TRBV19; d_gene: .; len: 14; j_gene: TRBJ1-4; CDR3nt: TGTGCCAGTAGTATGTTCGGGGGGTCGGAAAAACTGTTTTTT; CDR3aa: CASSMFGGSEKLFF
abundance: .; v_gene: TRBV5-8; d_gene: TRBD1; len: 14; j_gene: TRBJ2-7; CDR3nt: TGTGCCAGCATTAGGACAGGGAGCTCCTACGAGCAGTACTTC; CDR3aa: CASIRTGSSYEQYF
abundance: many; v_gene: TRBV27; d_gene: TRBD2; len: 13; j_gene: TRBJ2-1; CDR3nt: TGTGCCAGCAAGGGACTAGGGACCAATGAGCAGTTCTTC; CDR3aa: CASKGLGTNEQFF
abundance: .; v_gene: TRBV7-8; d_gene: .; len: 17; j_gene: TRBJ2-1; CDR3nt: TGTGCCAGCAGCCCAGTGCCGACTATCATACTCCTCGATGAGCAGTTCTTC; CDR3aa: CASSPVPTIILLDEQFF
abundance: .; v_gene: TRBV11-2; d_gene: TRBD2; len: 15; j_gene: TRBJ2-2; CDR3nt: TGTGCCAGCAGCTCTGGACTAGCGTACACCGGGGAGCTGTTTTTT; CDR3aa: CASSSGLAYTGELFF
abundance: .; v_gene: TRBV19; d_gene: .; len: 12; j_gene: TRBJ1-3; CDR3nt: TGTGCCAGCCTGGACAGCGGAAACACCATATATTTT; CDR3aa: CASLDSGNTIYF
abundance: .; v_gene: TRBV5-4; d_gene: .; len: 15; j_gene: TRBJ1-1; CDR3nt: TGTGCCAGCAGCGGTCCGGGACAAGGTAACACTGAAGCTTTCTTT; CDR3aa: CASSGPGQGNTEAFF
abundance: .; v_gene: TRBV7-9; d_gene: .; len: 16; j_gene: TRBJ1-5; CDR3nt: TGTGCCAGCAGCTTAGGATCGGCCCTTAGCAATCAGCCCCAGCATTTT; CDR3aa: CASSLGSALSNQPQHF